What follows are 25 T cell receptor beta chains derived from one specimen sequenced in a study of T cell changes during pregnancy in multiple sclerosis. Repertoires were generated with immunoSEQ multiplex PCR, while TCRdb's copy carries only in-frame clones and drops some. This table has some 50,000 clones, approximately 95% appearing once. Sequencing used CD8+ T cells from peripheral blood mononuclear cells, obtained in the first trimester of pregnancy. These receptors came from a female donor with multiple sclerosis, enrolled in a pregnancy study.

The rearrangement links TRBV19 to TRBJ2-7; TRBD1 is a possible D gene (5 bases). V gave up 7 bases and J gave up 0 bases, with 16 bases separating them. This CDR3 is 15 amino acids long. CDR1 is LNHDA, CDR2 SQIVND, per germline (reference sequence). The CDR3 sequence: CASTHNQGNSYEQYF. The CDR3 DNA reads TGTGCCAGTACCCATAACCAGGGAAACTCCTACGAGCAGTACTTC.

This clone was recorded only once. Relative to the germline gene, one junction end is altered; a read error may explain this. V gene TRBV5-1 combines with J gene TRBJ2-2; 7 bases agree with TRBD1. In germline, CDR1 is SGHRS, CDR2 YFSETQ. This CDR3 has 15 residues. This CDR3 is CASNLRGLGTGELFF. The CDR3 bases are TGCGCCAGCAACTTGAGGGGGCTAGGGACCGGGGAGCTGTTTTTT.

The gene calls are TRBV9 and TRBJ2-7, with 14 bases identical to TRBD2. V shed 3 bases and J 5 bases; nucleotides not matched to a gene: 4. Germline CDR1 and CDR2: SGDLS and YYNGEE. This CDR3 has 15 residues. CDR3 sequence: CASSARGLAGDEQYF. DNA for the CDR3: TGTGCCAGCAGCGCACGGGGACTAGCGGGGGACGAGCAGTACTTC. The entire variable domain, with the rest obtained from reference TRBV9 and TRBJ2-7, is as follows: DSGVTQTPKHLITATGQRVTLRCSPRSGDLSVYWYQQSLDQGLQFLIQYYNGEERAKGNILERFSAQQFPDLHSELNLSSLELGDSALYFCASSARGLAGDEQYFGPGTRLTVT.

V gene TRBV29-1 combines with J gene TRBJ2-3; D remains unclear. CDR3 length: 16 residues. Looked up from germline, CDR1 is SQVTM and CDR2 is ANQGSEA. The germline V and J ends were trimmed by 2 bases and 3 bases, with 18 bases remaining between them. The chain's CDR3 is CSVEFFTKKETDTQYF. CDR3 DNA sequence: TGCAGCGTTGAATTTTTTACTAAAAAAGAGACAGATACGCAGTATTTT.

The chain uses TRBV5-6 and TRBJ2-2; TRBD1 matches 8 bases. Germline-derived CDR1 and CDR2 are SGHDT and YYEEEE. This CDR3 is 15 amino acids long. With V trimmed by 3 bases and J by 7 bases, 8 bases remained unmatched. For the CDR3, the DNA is TGTGCCAGCAGCTACCTGACAGGGGTGGGCGGGGAGCTGTTTTTT. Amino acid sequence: CASSYLTGVGGELFF.

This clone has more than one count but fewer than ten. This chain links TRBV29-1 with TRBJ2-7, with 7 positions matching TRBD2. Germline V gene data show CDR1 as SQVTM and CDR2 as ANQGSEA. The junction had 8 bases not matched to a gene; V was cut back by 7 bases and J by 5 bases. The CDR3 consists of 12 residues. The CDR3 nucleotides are TGCAGCGCCATGGGGGGGATGAACGAGCAGTACTTC. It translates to CSAMGGMNEQYF.

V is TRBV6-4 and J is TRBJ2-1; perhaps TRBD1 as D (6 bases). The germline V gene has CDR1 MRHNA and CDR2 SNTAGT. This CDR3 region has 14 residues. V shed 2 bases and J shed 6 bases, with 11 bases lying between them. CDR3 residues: CASSDGQSSNEQFF. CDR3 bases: TGTGCCAGCAGTGACGGACAGTCCAGCAATGAGCAGTTCTTC.

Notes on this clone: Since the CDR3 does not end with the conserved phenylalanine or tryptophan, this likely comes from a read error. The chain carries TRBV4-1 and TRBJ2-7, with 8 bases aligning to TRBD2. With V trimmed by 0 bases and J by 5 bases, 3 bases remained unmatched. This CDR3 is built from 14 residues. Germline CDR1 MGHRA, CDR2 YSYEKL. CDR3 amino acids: CASSQEGGLDEQYL. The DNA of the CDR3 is TGCGCCAGCAGCCAAGAAGGGGGACTAGACGAGCAGTACCTC.

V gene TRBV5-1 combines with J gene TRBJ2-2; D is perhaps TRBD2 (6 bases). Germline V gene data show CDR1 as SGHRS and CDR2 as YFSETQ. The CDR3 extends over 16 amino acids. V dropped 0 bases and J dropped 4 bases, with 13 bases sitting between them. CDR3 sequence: CASSLGREVSTGELFF. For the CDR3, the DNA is TGCGCCAGCAGCTTGGGGCGGGAAGTGAGCACCGGGGAGCTGTTTTTT.

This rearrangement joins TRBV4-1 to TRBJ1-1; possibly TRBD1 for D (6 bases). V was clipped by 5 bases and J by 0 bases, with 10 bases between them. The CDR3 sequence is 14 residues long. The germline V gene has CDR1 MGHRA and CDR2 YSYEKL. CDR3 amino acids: CASSYTGMNTEAFF. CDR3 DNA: TGCGCCAGCAGCTACACAGGGATGAACACTGAAGCTTTCTTT.

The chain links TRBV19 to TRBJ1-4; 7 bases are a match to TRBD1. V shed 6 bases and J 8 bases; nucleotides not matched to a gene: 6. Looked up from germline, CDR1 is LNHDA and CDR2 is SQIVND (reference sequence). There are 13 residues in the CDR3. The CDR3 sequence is CASRPGTAEKLFF. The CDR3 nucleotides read TGTGCCAGTAGACCCGGGACAGCCGAAAAACTGTTTTTT. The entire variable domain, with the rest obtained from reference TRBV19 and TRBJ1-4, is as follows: DGGITQSPKYLFRKEGQNVTLSCEQNLNHDAMYWYRQDPGQGLRLIYYSQIVNDFQKGDIAEGYSVSREKKESFPLTVTSAQKNPTAFYLCASRPGTAEKLFFGSGTQLSVL.

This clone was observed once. The CDR3 coding sequence is TGTGCCAGCAGCTTTGGGGGAGGGCTTAATGAGCAGTTCTTC. Protein product: CASSFGGGLNEQFF. This chain joins TRBV7-9 and TRBJ2-1, with TRBD2 identical over 7 bases. Per the germline V gene, CDR1 is SEHNR and CDR2 is FQNEAQ (reference sequence). V shed 3 bases, J shed 7 bases, and the junction held 6 bases outside the gene matches. This CDR3 comprises 14 residues. Full variable domain (outside the CDR3, taken from reference TRBV7-9 and TRBJ2-1): DTGVSQNPRHKITKRGQNVTFRCDPISEHNRLYWYRQTLGQGPEFLTYFQNEAQLEKSRLLSDRFSAERPKGSFSTLEIQRTEQGDSAMYLCASSFGGGLNEQFFGPGTRLTVL.

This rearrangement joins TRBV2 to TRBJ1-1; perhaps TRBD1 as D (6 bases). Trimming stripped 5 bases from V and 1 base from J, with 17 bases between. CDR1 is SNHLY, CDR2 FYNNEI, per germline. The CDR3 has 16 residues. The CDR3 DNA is TGTGCCAGCAGTTTTCCGGACAGACAAGGGAACACTGAAGCTTTCTTT. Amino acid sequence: CASSFPDRQGNTEAFF.

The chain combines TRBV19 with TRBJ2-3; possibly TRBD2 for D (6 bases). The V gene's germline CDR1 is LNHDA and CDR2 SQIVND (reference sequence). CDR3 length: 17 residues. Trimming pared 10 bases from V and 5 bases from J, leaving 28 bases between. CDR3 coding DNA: TGTGCCACTCAGGGAGGCGGCGGGGTAAGGCTCCGAGATACGCAGTATTTT. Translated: CATQGGGGVRLRDTQYF. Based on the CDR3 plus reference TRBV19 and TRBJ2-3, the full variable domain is DGGITQSPKYLFRKEGQNVTLSCEQNLNHDAMYWYRQDPGQGLRLIYYSQIVNDFQKGDIAEGYSVSREKKESFPLTVTSAQKNPTAFYLCATQGGGGVRLRDTQYFGPGTRLTVL.

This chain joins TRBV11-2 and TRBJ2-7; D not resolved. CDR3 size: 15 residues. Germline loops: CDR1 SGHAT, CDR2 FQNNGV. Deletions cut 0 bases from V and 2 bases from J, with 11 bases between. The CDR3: CASSLDQEVAYEQYF. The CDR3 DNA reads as TGTGCCAGCAGCTTAGATCAGGAAGTCGCCTACGAGCAGTACTTC.

In DNA form, the CDR3 reads TGTGCCAGCAGTGGGATCGACACCTACAATGAGCAGTTCTTC. Translating gives CASSGIDTYNEQFF. The chain is built from TRBV6-1 and TRBJ2-1; unclear D gene. Deletions cut 4 bases from V and 2 bases from J, with 9 bases between. Per germline, CDR1 MNHNS and CDR2 SASEGT. There are 14 residues in the CDR3.

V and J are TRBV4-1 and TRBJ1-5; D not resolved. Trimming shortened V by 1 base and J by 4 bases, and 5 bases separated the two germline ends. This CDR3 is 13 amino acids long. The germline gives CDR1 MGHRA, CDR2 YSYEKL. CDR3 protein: CASSQGGNQPQHF. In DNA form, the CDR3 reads TGCGCCAGCAGCCAAGGCGGGAATCAGCCCCAGCATTTT.

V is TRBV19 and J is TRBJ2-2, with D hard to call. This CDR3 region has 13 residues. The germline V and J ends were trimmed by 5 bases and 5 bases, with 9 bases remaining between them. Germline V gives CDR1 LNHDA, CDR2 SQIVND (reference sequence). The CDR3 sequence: CASSLLLTGELFF. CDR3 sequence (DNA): TGTGCCAGTAGTCTACTTCTAACCGGGGAGCTGTTTTTT.

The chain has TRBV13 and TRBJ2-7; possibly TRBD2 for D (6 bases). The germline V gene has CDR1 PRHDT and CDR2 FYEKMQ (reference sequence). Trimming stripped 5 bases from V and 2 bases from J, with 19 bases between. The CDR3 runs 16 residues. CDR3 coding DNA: TGTGCCAGCAGCACCCTGAATCGGGGGATCGCCTACGAGCAGTACTTC. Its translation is CASSTLNRGIAYEQYF.

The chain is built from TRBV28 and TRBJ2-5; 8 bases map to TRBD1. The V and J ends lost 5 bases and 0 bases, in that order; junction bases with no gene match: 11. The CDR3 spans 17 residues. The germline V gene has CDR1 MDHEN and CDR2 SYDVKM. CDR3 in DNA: TGTGCCAGCAGTCCGCTTCCGGACAGGGAGGACCAAGAGACCCAGTACTTC. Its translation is CASSPLPDREDQETQYF.

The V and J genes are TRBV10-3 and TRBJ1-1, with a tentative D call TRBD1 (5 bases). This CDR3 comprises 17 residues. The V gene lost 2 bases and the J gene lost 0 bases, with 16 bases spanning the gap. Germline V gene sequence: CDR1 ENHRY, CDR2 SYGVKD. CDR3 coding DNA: TGTGCCATCAGTGAGGGAGATTGGGGCCAGATGAACACTGAAGCTTTCTTT. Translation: CAISEGDWGQMNTEAFF.

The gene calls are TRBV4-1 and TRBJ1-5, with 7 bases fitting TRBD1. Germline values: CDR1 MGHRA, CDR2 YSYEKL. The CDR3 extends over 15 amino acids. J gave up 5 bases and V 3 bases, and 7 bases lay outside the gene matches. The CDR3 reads CASSQLRDSYQPQHF. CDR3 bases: TGCGCCAGCAGCCAGCTCCGGGACAGCTATCAGCCCCAGCATTTT.

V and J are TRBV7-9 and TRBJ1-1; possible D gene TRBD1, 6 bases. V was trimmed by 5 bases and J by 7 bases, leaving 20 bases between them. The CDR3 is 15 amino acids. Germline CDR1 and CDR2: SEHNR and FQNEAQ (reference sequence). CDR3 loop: CASSLNELIQGEAFF. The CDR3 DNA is TGTGCCAGCAGCCTTAATGAACTTATACAGGGTGAAGCTTTCTTT.

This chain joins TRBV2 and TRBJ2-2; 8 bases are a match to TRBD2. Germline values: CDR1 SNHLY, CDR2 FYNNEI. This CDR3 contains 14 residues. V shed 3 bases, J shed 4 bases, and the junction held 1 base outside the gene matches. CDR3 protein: CASSEGTSTGELFF. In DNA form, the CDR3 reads TGTGCCAGCAGTGAGGGGACTAGCACCGGGGAGCTGTTTTTT.

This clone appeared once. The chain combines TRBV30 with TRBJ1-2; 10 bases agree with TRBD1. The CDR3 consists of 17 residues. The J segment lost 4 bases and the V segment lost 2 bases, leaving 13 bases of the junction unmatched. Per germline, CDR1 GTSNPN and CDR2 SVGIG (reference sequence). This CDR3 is CAWSKFGTGDFGYGYTF. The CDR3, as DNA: TGTGCCTGGAGTAAATTCGGGACAGGGGATTTTGGCTATGGCTACACCTTC.